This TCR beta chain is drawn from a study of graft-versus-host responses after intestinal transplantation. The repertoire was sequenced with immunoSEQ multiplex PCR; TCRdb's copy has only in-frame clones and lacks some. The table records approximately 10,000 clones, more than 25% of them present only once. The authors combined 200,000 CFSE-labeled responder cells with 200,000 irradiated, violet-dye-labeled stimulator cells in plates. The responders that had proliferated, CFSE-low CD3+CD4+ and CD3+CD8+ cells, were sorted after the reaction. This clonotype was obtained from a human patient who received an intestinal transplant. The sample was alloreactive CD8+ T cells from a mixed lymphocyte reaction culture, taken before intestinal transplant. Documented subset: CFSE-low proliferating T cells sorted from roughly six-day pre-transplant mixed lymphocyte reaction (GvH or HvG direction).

CDR3 loop: CASSQDLAGGYGYTF. The CDR3 region has the DNA TGCGCCAGCAGCCAAGATCTCGCAGGGGGCTATGGCTACACCTTC. This chain joins TRBV4-1 and TRBJ1-2, with 7 bases aligning to TRBD1. V trimming: 0 bases; J trimming: 4 bases; junction bases outside the gene matches: 5. CDR3 length: 15 amino acids. CDR1 and CDR2 (germline): MGHRA, YSYEKL.